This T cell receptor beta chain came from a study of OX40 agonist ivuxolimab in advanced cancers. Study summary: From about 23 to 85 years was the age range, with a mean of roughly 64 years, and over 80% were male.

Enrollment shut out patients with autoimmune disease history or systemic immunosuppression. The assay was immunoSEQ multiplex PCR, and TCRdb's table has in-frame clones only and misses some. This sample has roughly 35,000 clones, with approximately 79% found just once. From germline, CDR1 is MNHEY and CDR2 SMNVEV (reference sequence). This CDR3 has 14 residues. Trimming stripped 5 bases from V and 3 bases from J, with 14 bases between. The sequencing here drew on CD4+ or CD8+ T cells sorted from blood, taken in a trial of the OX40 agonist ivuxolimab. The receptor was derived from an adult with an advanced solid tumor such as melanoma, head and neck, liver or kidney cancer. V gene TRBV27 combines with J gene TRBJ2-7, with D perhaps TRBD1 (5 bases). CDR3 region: CASSRTGQGYEQYF. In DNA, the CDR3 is TGTGCCAGCAGTCGCACCGGGCAGGGCTACGAGCAGTACTTC.